The 8 T cell receptor beta chains listed next were all sequenced from one sample in a study of OX40 agonist ivuxolimab in advanced cancers. Library generation was performed with the immunoSEQ multiplex PCR assay. Not all clones reach the TCRdb copy of this immuneACCESS table, which keeps in-frame sequences only. Checked studies attribute under half of the gap to unresolved V genes and leave the rest unexplained. Within this sample are 55,000 to 70,000 clones, with roughly 81% of them counted one time only. The top ten clonotypes cover roughly 4.8% of the sample. Sequenced material: CD4+ or CD8+ T cells sorted from blood, taken in a trial of the OX40 agonist ivuxolimab. All receptors derive from an adult with an advanced solid tumor such as melanoma, head and neck, liver or kidney cancer.

The gene calls are TRBV19 and TRBJ2-5; 15 nucleotides agree with TRBD2. Germline values: CDR1 LNHDA, CDR2 SQIVND (reference sequence). The J segment lost 4 bases and the V segment lost 4 bases, leaving 4 bases of the junction unmatched. CDR3 length: 16 residues. The CDR3 loop is CASSTPGLAGGETQYF. For the CDR3, the DNA is TGTGCCAGTAGTACACCGGGACTAGCGGGAGGAGAGACCCAGTACTTC.

The chain recombines TRBV2 with TRBJ2-3, with 11 bases matching TRBD2. V was pared by 4 bases and J by 4 bases, with 7 bases of the junction left unmatched. The CDR3 is 16 residues long. CDR1 and CDR2 (germline): SNHLY, FYNNEI. The CDR3 DNA follows: TGTGCCAGCAGTGCCCAAACTAGCGGGAGAGCAGATACGCAGTATTTT. This sequence encodes CASSAQTSGRADTQYF. The full variable domain, rest sourced from reference TRBV2 and TRBJ2-3, is EPEVTQTPSHQVTQMGQEVILRCVPISNHLYFYWYRQILGQKVEFLVSFYNNEISEKSEIFDDQFSVERPDGSNFTLKIRSTKLEDSAMYFCASSAQTSGRADTQYFGPGTRLTVL.

The chain couples TRBV15 to TRBJ2-1; maybe TRBD1 (6 bases). Germline lookup yields CDR1 LNHNV and CDR2 YYDKDF (reference sequence). This CDR3 contains 14 residues. The V end lost 0 bases, the J end lost 5 bases, and 8 bases lay between the germline ends. The CDR3 DNA follows: TGTGCCACCAGCAGAGACTACAGGGACAATGAGCAGTTCTTC. Translation: CATSRDYRDNEQFF.

The chain is built from TRBV5-8 and TRBJ2-3; possible D gene TRBD2, 7 bases. V lost 7 bases to trimming and J lost 5 bases, with 17 bases between them. CDR1 and CDR2 from the germline V gene are SGHTS and YDEGEE. This CDR3 is built from 14 residues. The CDR3, as DNA: TGTGCCAGCGCGCCGGGGGGCCTCGGAGATACGCAGTATTTT. This sequence encodes CASAPGGLGDTQYF.

V and J are TRBV4-3 and TRBJ2-1; no definite D call. Germline V gene data show CDR1 as LGHNA and CDR2 as YSLEER. Trimming shortened V by 1 base and J by 9 bases, and 10 bases separated the two germline ends. The CDR3 is made up of 13 amino acids. The CDR3 spells CASSQVLEVEQFF. The CDR3 region has the DNA TGCGCCAGCAGCCAAGTCCTAGAAGTTGAGCAGTTCTTC.

The chain employs TRBV28 and TRBJ2-1; perhaps TRBD2 as D (5 bases). The CDR3 spans 11 residues. Between the trimmed V and J ends, which lost 5 bases and 9 bases, there was a span of 8 bases. Per the germline V gene, CDR1 is MDHEN and CDR2 is SYDVKM. The CDR3 DNA sequence: TGTGCCAGCAGTGCGGACTTTGAGCAGTTCTTC. It translates to CASSADFEQFF.

The V gene is TRBV4-1, the J gene TRBJ1-4; D is unresolved. The V gene lost 2 bases and the J gene lost 7 bases, with 20 bases spanning the gap. CDR3 length: 17 amino acids. The germline V gene encodes CDR1 MGHRA and CDR2 YSYEKL. CDR3 nucleotides: TGCGCCAGCAGCCAACCAACTGAGTGGGCAGAGAGTGAAAAACTGTTTTTT. Protein sequence: CASSQPTEWAESEKLFF.

This sequence joins TRBV7-9 and TRBJ2-6; the D call may be TRBD1 or TRBD2 (6 bases each). Germline V gene lookup returns CDR1 SEHNR and CDR2 FQNEAQ (reference sequence). The V end was cut by 5 bases, the J end by 2 bases, with 16 bases between. The length of the CDR3 is 17 residues. The CDR3 DNA reads TGTGCCAGCAGCCCAACAGGGACTCGGACTGGGGCCAACGTCCTGACTTTC. Its protein product is CASSPTGTRTGANVLTF. Looking up the rest from reference TRBV7-9 and TRBJ2-6 gives the full variable domain: DTGVSQNPRHKITKRGQNVTFRCDPISEHNRLYWYRQTLGQGPEFLTYFQNEAQLEKSRLLSDRFSAERPKGSFSTLEIQRTEQGDSAMYLCASSPTGTRTGANVLTFGAGSRLTVL.